This TCR beta chain comes out of a study of blood T cell repertoires in COVID-19. About the study: Donors in the United States, Italy and Spain gave samples during acute or convalescent COVID-19.

In the original analysis: From reference gene primer amplification, estimates of nucleated cell counts were derived. Sequenced by immunoSEQ multiplex PCR; TCRdb stores in-frame clones only, minus some. V, J and clone size reflect that table, while D and trimming were determined from the DNA. This table has 90,000 to 130,000 clones, just over 75% appearing once. The CDR3 has 14 amino acids. V lost 0 bases, J lost 5 bases, and 11 bases lay in between. From germline, CDR1 is GTSNPN and CDR2 SVGIG (reference sequence). Sequenced sample: peripheral blood. V gene TRBV30 combines with J gene TRBJ2-1; D not certain. The receptor was derived from an elderly woman with acute or convalescent COVID-19. CDR3 loop: CAWSVGLPHNEQFF. Here the CDR3 DNA reads TGTGCCTGGAGTGTTGGTCTACCTCACAATGAGCAGTTCTTC.